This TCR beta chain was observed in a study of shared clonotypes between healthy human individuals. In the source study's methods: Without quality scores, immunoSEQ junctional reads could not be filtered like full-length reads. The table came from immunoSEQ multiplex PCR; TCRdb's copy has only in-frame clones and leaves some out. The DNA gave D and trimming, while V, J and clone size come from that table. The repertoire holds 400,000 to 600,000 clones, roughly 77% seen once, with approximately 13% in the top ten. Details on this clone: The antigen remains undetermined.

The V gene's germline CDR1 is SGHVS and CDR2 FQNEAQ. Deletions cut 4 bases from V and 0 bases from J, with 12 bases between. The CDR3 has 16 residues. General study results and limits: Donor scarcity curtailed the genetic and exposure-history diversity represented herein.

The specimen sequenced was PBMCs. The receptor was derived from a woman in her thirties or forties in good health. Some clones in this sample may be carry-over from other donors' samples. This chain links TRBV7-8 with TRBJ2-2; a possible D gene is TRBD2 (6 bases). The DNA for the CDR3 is TGTGCCAGCAGCTCGGAGGCGGGACCGAACACCGGGGAGCTGTTTTTT. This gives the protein CASSSEAGPNTGELFF.